This note documents a single T cell receptor (beta chain) sequence. Its target is not known. Germline CDR1 reads MNHNY; CDR2 reads SVGAGI (reference sequence). CDR3 length: 16 residues. Trimming pared 0 bases from V and 0 bases from J, leaving 9 bases between. The sample is drawn from a study of T cell responses to AZD1222 COVID-19 vaccine. Overall study results and limits: Spike-specific TCRs gained breadth and depth after people received two AZD1222 doses.

Sequencing used immunoSEQ multiplex PCR; TCRdb keeps in-frame clones, though not all of them. The profile shows 57,000 or so clones, 65% to 80% of them singletons. This chain links TRBV6-6 with TRBJ1-3, with D maybe TRBD1 (6 bases). The specimen was peripheral blood, collected on day 0 of AZD1222 vaccination. This clonotype originated in an adult in good health. This CDR3 is CASSYSTGTSGNTIYF. CDR3 bases: TGTGCCAGCAGTTACTCTACAGGGACCTCTGGAAACACCATATATTTT.